The 16 T cell receptor beta chains presented below share a single source sample, sequenced in a study of T cell changes during pregnancy in multiple sclerosis. The assay was immunoSEQ multiplex PCR, and TCRdb's table has in-frame clones only and misses some. The sample lists some 27,000 clones; around 86% were seen once. The material sequenced was CD4+ T cells from peripheral blood mononuclear cells, taken in the first trimester of pregnancy. These receptors were taken from a female donor in good health, enrolled as a control in a pregnancy study.

V and J are TRBV28 and TRBJ2-2; 10 bases map to TRBD2. Per germline, CDR1 MDHEN and CDR2 SYDVKM. The CDR3 extends over 15 amino acids. The V gene end was trimmed by 6 bases and the J gene end by 8 bases; junction bases not matched to a gene: 9. The CDR3: CASRGPSGRMGELFF. The DNA for the CDR3 is TGTGCCAGCAGGGGGCCTAGCGGGAGAATGGGGGAGCTGTTTTTT.

This clone was seen a single time. The chain has TRBV6-1 and TRBJ1-2, with D maybe TRBD1 (5 bases). The germline V gene encodes CDR1 MNHNS and CDR2 SASEGT. V lost 2 bases and J 4 bases, leaving 11 bases between the germline ends. This CDR3 is built from 14 residues. This CDR3 reads CASSERNRSYGYTF. The CDR3 region has the DNA TGTGCCAGCAGTGAACGTAACAGGAGCTATGGCTACACCTTC.

This chain joins TRBV4-3 and TRBJ2-5, with 8 bases matching TRBD2. Germline CDR1 and CDR2: LGHNA and YSLEER. J was trimmed by 5 bases and V by 1 base; bases with no gene match: 12. This CDR3 has 17 amino acids. Written as DNA, the CDR3 is TGCGCCAGCAGCCAAGGGAAGCGGGAGTATTCTTCGGAGACCCAGTACTTC. It translates to CASSQGKREYSSETQYF.

CDR3: CASSLASQGADTQYF. As DNA, the CDR3 is TGCGCCAGCAGCTTGGCCTCCCAGGGGGCAGATACGCAGTATTTT. The chain is built from TRBV5-1 and TRBJ2-3; 7 nucleotides match TRBD1. V trimming: 0 bases; J trimming: 4 bases; junction bases outside the gene matches: 5. Germline assignment: CDR1 SGHRS and CDR2 YFSETQ. The length of the CDR3 is 15 residues.

CDR3 sequence: CASSYASGLGTDTQYF. Written as DNA, the CDR3 is TGTGCCAGCAGTTACGCTAGCGGGTTAGGGACAGATACGCAGTATTTT. The gene calls are TRBV6-5 and TRBJ2-3, with 8 bases matching TRBD2. The CDR3 runs 16 residues. Germline CDR1 MNHEY, CDR2 SVGAGI. The ends lost 2 bases at V and 3 bases at J; junction bases unmatched: 7.

This clone was observed a handful of times. The chain carries TRBV9 and TRBJ1-2; D may be TRBD1 (6 bases). The CDR3 is 13 residues long. Germline CDR1 reads SGDLS; CDR2 reads YYNGEE. Trimming removed 0 bases at V and 8 bases at J, with 11 bases between. CDR3 bases: TGTGCCAGCAGCGTAGTGACAGGTGGAGGCTACACCTTC. Encoded protein: CASSVVTGGGYTF.

There are a few counts of this clone. The V call is TRBV29-1, the J call TRBJ2-3, with TRBD1 matching over 10 bases. CDR1 is SQVTM and CDR2 is ANQGSEA in the germline V gene. The length of the CDR3 is 14 residues. Losses at the gene ends were 4 bases for V and 6 bases for J; bases not matched to a gene: 7. Here the CDR3 DNA reads TGCAGCGTTGGGGGACAGGGGACCTCCGATACGCAGTATTTT. Its translation is CSVGGQGTSDTQYF.

The chain couples TRBV7-9 to TRBJ1-2; D gene uncertain. V was shortened by 0 bases and J by 3 bases, with 11 bases between the two germline ends. In germline, CDR1 is SEHNR, CDR2 FQNEAQ (reference sequence). This CDR3 contains 15 residues. The CDR3 DNA reads as TGTGCCAGCAGCTTAGCGCTCGCGCCGTACTATGGCTACACCTTC. Protein sequence: CASSLALAPYYGYTF.

The V gene is TRBV18, the J gene TRBJ1-4, with TRBD1 as a possible D gene (6 bases). Trimming pared 0 bases from V and 6 bases from J, leaving 14 bases between. The length of the CDR3 is 16 residues. The germline V gene encodes CDR1 KGHSH and CDR2 LQKENI. The CDR3, as DNA: TGTGCCAGCTCACCACCACAGGGATCTAGTTATGAAAAACTGTTTTTT. It specifies CASSPPQGSSYEKLFF.

This sequence joins TRBV29-1 and TRBJ2-3; 7 bases are shared with TRBD1. The junction had 4 bases not matched to a gene; V was cut back by 7 bases and J by 0 bases. The CDR3 has 13 residues. The germline gives CDR1 SQVTM, CDR2 ANQGSEA. The CDR3 loop is CSARGMSTDTQYF. The CDR3 nucleotides are TGCAGCGCCAGGGGGATGAGCACAGATACGCAGTATTTT.

The chain has TRBV6-5 and TRBJ1-1, with 8 bases lining up with TRBD1. CDR1 MNHEY and CDR2 SVGAGI come from the germline V gene. CDR3 size: 14 residues. V shed 1 base and J 6 bases; nucleotides not matched to a gene: 4. CDR3 sequence: CASSYYDRGAEAFF. CDR3 DNA sequence: TGTGCCAGCAGTTACTACGACAGGGGCGCTGAAGCTTTCTTT.

In its sample, this clone was seen a few times. The chain's CDR3 is CASSLGDSYNEQFF. The CDR3 nucleotides read TGCGCCAGCAGCTTAGGGGACAGCTACAATGAGCAGTTCTTC. The genes are TRBV5-1 and TRBJ2-1; 7 bases match TRBD1. After removal of 2 bases from V and 3 bases from J, the junction contained 2 bases not matched to a gene. CDR3 length: 14 amino acids. Germline V gene data show CDR1 as SGHRS and CDR2 as YFSETQ.

A single count supports this clone. This chain's CDR3 is CASSISGGGEKQYF. As DNA, the CDR3 is TGTGCCAGCTCAATTAGCGGGGGGGGTGAGAAGCAGTACTTC. The chain uses TRBV6-5 and TRBJ2-7; 11 bases are a match to TRBD2. CDR1 and CDR2 (germline): MNHEY, SVGAGI. Germline trimming cut 8 bases from V and 8 bases from J; bases unmatched to any gene: 11. The CDR3 has 14 amino acids.

This clone was detected only once. The J gene is TRBJ1-1, the V gene TRBV6-5; 8 bases fit TRBD1. Per the germline V gene, CDR1 is MNHEY and CDR2 is SVGAGI. CDR3 length: 15 residues. Trimming cost V 0 bases and J 9 bases; bases outside gene matches: 9. CDR3 DNA sequence: TGTGCCAGCAGTTACTCGCAGGGGGCCGAACCTAAAGCTTTCTTT. Translating gives CASSYSQGAEPKAFF.

V is TRBV28 and J is TRBJ1-6; a weak D match, TRBD1 (5 bases). The V end was cut by 3 bases, the J end by 0 bases, with 21 bases between. Germline V gives CDR1 MDHEN, CDR2 SYDVKM. The length of the CDR3 is 20 residues. Here the CDR3 DNA reads TGTGCCAGCAGTTTGGGGGGAACCGACCATCGGGCCTCCTATAATTCACCCCTCCACTTT. Translation: CASSLGGTDHRASYNSPLHF.

The genes are TRBV30 and TRBJ2-3; 9 positions match TRBD2. V was pared by 1 base and J by 1 base, with 0 bases of the junction left unmatched. The CDR3 has 14 amino acids. Looked up from germline, CDR1 is GTSNPN and CDR2 is SVGIG (reference sequence). CDR3 sequence: CAWSGLAGTDTQYF. The CDR3 DNA is TGTGCCTGGAGTGGACTAGCGGGCACAGATACGCAGTATTTT.